These 17 T cell receptor beta chains were all obtained from the same sample, sequenced in a study of T cell changes during pregnancy in multiple sclerosis. TCRdb's copy holds only in-frame clones and misses some; the assay was immunoSEQ multiplex PCR. The table includes some 59,000 clones, around 90% detected once. Here the sequenced sample was peripheral blood, taken in the second trimester of pregnancy. These receptors were obtained from a female donor with multiple sclerosis, enrolled in a pregnancy study.

The chain has TRBV5-6 and TRBJ1-2; no clear D. CDR1 is SGHDT, CDR2 YYEEEE, per germline. V lost 0 bases, J lost 0 bases, and 9 bases lay in between. The CDR3 is made up of 15 amino acids. Here the CDR3 DNA reads TGTGCCAGCAGCTTGGACGGACTAGCTAACTATGGCTACACCTTC. Protein: CASSLDGLANYGYTF. Using reference TRBV5-6 and TRBJ1-2 for the parts outside the CDR3, the full variable domain is DAGVTQSPTHLIKTRGQQVTLRCSPKSGHDTVSWYQQALGQGPQFIFQYYEEEERQRGNFPDRFSGHQFPNYSSELNVNALLLGDSALYLCASSLDGLANYGYTFGSGTRLTVV.

The genes are TRBV10-3 and TRBJ1-6, with 9 positions matching TRBD1. This CDR3 is built from 16 residues. Unmatched junction bases numbered 5, after V lost 2 bases and J lost 6 bases. Germline loops: CDR1 ENHRY, CDR2 SYGVKD. The CDR3 coding sequence is TGTGCCATCAGTGAGGCCGGGACAGGGCCTAATTCACCCCTCCACTTT. This sequence encodes CAISEAGTGPNSPLHF.

The chain has TRBV21-1 and TRBJ1-2. TRBV21-1 is termed a pseudogene. The CDR3 runs 13 residues. In DNA, the CDR3 is TGTGCCAGCAGCAGAGTTGGTTTTAGTGGCTACACCTTC. This sequence encodes CASSRVGFSGYTF.

The chain joins TRBV9 to TRBJ1-5; D is possibly TRBD1 (5 bases). In germline, CDR1 is SGDLS, CDR2 YYNGEE. The V end lost 4 bases, the J end lost 4 bases, and 9 bases lay between the germline ends. There are 13 residues in the CDR3. CDR3 coding DNA: TGTGCCAGCAGCCTATCAGGGAATCAGCCCCAGCATTTT. This codes for CASSLSGNQPQHF.

The rearrangement joins TRBV15 to TRBJ2-1; TRBD2 might be the D (6 bases). The germline V gene has CDR1 LNHNV and CDR2 YYDKDF (reference sequence). V dropped 5 bases and J dropped 0 bases, with 8 bases sitting between them. The CDR3 runs to 14 residues. The CDR3: CATSAGFSYNEQFF. The CDR3 coding sequence is TGTGCCACCAGCGCGGGGTTCTCCTACAATGAGCAGTTCTTC.

The V call is TRBV28, the J call TRBJ2-1; 8 nucleotides align to TRBD1. With 4 bases clipped from V and 2 bases from J, the junction kept 7 bases outside the gene matches. Germline lookup yields CDR1 MDHEN and CDR2 SYDVKM. CDR3 length: 16 amino acids. CDR3 loop: CASSSPSTGAYNEQFF. The CDR3 coding sequence is TGTGCCAGCAGTTCTCCCTCGACAGGGGCCTACAATGAGCAGTTCTTC.

V and J are TRBV12-5 and TRBJ2-1; weak D call: TRBD2 (5 bases). The length of the CDR3 is 12 residues. CDR1 is LGHNT and CDR2 is FRNRAP in the germline V gene. Trimming left V 4 bases short and J 9 bases short, with 10 bases between. For the CDR3, the DNA is TGTGCTAGTGGTTCGCACCGGGGTGAGCAGTTCTTC. Its translation: CASGSHRGEQFF.

The chain is built from TRBV30 and TRBJ2-6; TRBD1 might be the D (6 bases). The CDR3 contains 15 residues. Trimming pared 4 bases from V and 0 bases from J, leaving 10 bases between. Germline V lookup: CDR1 GTSNPN, CDR2 SVGIG (reference sequence). Here the CDR3 DNA reads TGTGCCTGGAATACAGGGTCCTCTGGGGCCAACGTCCTGACTTTC. This gives the protein CAWNTGSSGANVLTF. The complete variable domain, with remaining parts taken from reference TRBV30 and TRBJ2-6, reads SQTIHQWPATLVQPVGSPLSLECTVEGTSNPNLYWYRQAAGRGLQLLFYSVGIGQISSEVPQNLSASRPQDRQFILSSKKLLLSDSGFYLCAWNTGSSGANVLTFGAGSRLTVL.

This chain uses TRBV30 with TRBJ2-7; possibly TRBD1 for D (5 bases). CDR3 length: 13 residues. Germline-derived CDR1 and CDR2 are GTSNPN and SVGIG (reference sequence). The ends were cut back, 0 bases at V and 6 bases at J, with 12 bases in the middle. The CDR3 DNA reads TGTGCCTGGAGTGTGGGGCCTATCGGCGAGCAGTACTTC. Encoded protein: CAWSVGPIGEQYF.

This clone appeared a single time. The V and J genes are TRBV7-9 and TRBJ1-1; 7 nucleotides line up with TRBD1. CDR3 length equals 13 residues. Trimming removed 3 bases from V and 3 bases from J; junction bases left unmatched: 1. Germline CDR1 SEHNR, CDR2 FQNEAQ (reference sequence). The CDR3 is CASSFQGDTEAFF. For the CDR3, the DNA is TGTGCCAGCAGCTTCCAGGGGGACACTGAAGCTTTCTTT.

V is TRBV5-5 and J is TRBJ1-6, with no clear D. The germline gives CDR1 SGHKS, CDR2 YYEKEE (reference sequence). The CDR3 is 14 amino acids. Trimming left V 2 bases short and J 9 bases short, with 12 bases between. CDR3 sequence reads: CASSFYFVSSPLHF. CDR3 coding DNA: TGTGCCAGCAGCTTTTACTTTGTTAGTTCACCCCTCCACTTT. Combining the CDR3 with reference TRBV5-5 and TRBJ1-6 gives the whole variable domain DAGVTQSPTHLIKTRGQQVTLRCSPISGHKSVSWYQQVLGQGPQFIFQYYEKEERGRGNFPDRFSARQFPNYSSELNVNALLLGDSALYLCASSFYFVSSPLHFGNGTRLTVT.

V gene TRBV30 combines with J gene TRBJ1-1, with D maybe TRBD1 (5 bases). V was cut by 4 bases and J by 5 bases, with 17 bases left in between. This CDR3 has 14 residues. Germline V gene data show CDR1 as GTSNPN and CDR2 as SVGIG (reference sequence). The CDR3 is CAWNVGQGRTEAFF. The CDR3 DNA reads TGTGCCTGGAATGTAGGGCAGGGTAGGACTGAAGCTTTCTTT.

The chain combines TRBV11-2 with TRBJ2-3; D is unresolved. Deletions cut 0 bases from V and 6 bases from J, with 7 bases between. The CDR3 loop spans 13 amino acids. The germline CDR1 and CDR2 sequences are SGHAT and FQNNGV. CDR3 protein: CASSLDMEDTQYF. The CDR3 DNA reads as TGTGCCAGCAGCTTAGATATGGAGGATACGCAGTATTTT.

The chain combines TRBV30 with TRBJ1-1; D call uncertain. Deletions cut 8 bases from V and 1 base from J, with 8 bases between. Germline CDR1 reads GTSNPN; CDR2 reads SVGIG (reference sequence). The CDR3 spans 11 residues. CDR3 region: CAVAGNTEAFF. CDR3 DNA sequence: TGTGCCGTGGCAGGGAACACTGAAGCTTTCTTT.

The V call is TRBV19, the J call TRBJ2-3, with 10 bases identical to TRBD1. CDR1 LNHDA and CDR2 SQIVND come from the germline V gene (reference sequence). CDR3 length: 12 residues. The ends lost 9 bases at V and 4 bases at J; junction bases unmatched: 1. The CDR3 region has the DNA TGTGCCAGCGGGACAGGGGCAGATACGCAGTATTTT. This codes for CASGTGADTQYF.

The V call is TRBV19, the J call TRBJ1-1; D ambiguous. CDR3 length equals 12 residues. The V gene lost 6 bases and the J gene lost 0 bases, with 5 bases spanning the gap. Germline CDR1 is LNHDA and CDR2 is SQIVND (reference sequence). CDR3 DNA: TGTGCCAGTAGCTATATGAACACTGAAGCTTTCTTT. Protein product: CASSYMNTEAFF.

The rearrangement links TRBV19 to TRBJ2-1; the D gene is possibly TRBD1 (6 bases). Germline V gene sequence: CDR1 LNHDA, CDR2 SQIVND (reference sequence). CDR3 length equals 16 residues. Between the trimmed V and J ends, which lost 5 bases and 0 bases, there was a span of 14 bases. CDR3 sequence reads: CASSGTQGLSYNEQFF. CDR3 bases: TGTGCCAGTAGTGGAACCCAGGGGCTCTCCTACAATGAGCAGTTCTTC.